The rows below give T cell receptor beta chains drawn from one sample of a study of cytomegalovirus exposure and HLA in healthy donors. Only in-frame clones appear in the TCRdb table, and some are missing; sequencing was by immunoSEQ multiplex PCR. Listed are 100,000 to 150,000 clones; over 1.5% falls within the top ten. Sequenced: PBMCs. The receptors derive from a man aged 18 to 29 in good health and CMV-seronegative. The CDR3 runs from the conserved cysteine through the conserved F or W. The D gene is left open where the match is weak. Size tells how often a clone was seen (once, few, many) or the class of an expanded clone, and some rows leave it out.

clone size	V gene	D gene	J gene	CDR3 DNA	CDR3 protein
NA	TRBV25-1	TRBD1	TRBJ1-4	TGTGCCAGCAGTGCGGGACAGGGGAATGAAAAACTGTTTTTT	CASSAGQGNEKLFF
NA	TRBV4-3	TRBD1	TRBJ1-5	TGCGCCAGCAGCCAAGCAGGACAGGGTAAGCCCCAGCATTTT	CASSQAGQGKPQHF
NA	TRBV7-9	NA	TRBJ1-1	TGTGCCAGCAGCACAACGACAGGAGGGAACACTGAAGCTTTCTTT	CASSTTTGGNTEAFF
NA	TRBV29-1	TRBD2	TRBJ2-7	TGCAGCGTCGACGGACTAGCGGGAGGGTCCTACGAGCAGTACTTC	CSVDGLAGGSYEQYF
NA	TRBV6-5	TRBD2	TRBJ2-3	TGTGCCAGCAGTTACCGTAGCGGGGGGGCAGGGGATACGCAGTATTTT	CASSYRSGGAGDTQYF
NA	TRBV7-7	TRBD2	TRBJ2-5	TGTGCTAGCAGCCTTAGCGGGGGACTCCAAGAGACCCAGTACTTC	CASSLSGGLQETQYF
NA	TRBV28	NA	TRBJ1-1	TGTGCCAGCAGTTTCGGGGGGAACACTGAAGCTTTCTTT	CASSFGGNTEAFF
NA	TRBV6-5	NA	TRBJ2-3	TGTGCCAGCAGTTACTCACCGCGACAGGTTCAGCGGCAGTATTTT	CASSYSPRQVQRQYF
NA	TRBV7-2	TRBD1	TRBJ1-2	TGTGCCAGCAGCCTCAAACAGGGGATTTACTATGGCTACACCTTC	CASSLKQGIYYGYTF
NA	TRBV9	TRBD2	TRBJ2-7	TGTGCCAGCAGCGTAAGCGGGAGCTACGAGCAGTACTTC	CASSVSGSYEQYF
NA	TRBV18	NA	TRBJ2-2	TGTGCCAGCTCACTTACAGGGTCCGGGGAGCTGTTTTTT	CASSLTGSGELFF
NA	TRBV18	TRBD1	TRBJ2-2	TGTGCCAGCTCACCGGGACAGGGGAACACCGGGGAGCTGTTTTTT	CASSPGQGNTGELFF
NA	TRBV6-5	TRBD2	TRBJ2-3	TGTGCCAGCACTAGCGGGGGGCCCACAGATACGCAGTATTTT	CASTSGGPTDTQYF
NA	TRBV5-4	NA	TRBJ2-7	TGTGCCAGCAGCTCGCGTGCGGGCTACGAGCAGTACTTC	CASSSRAGYEQYF
NA	TRBV7-9	NA	TRBJ2-2	TGTGCCAGCAGCTTAGGACGGGACACCGGGGAGCTGTTTTTT	CASSLGRDTGELFF
NA	TRBV6-1	NA	TRBJ1-1	TGTGCCAGCAGGACAAGTTGGACTGAAGCTTTCTTT	CASRTSWTEAFF
NA	TRBV27	NA	TRBJ1-5	TGTGCCAGCAAGGAGGGCCTTTATGGACAGCCCCAGCATTTT	CASKEGLYGQPQHF
NA	TRBV28	NA	TRBJ2-2	TGTGCCAGCAGTCCCGGACTCAACCCCGGGGAGCTGTTTTTT	CASSPGLNPGELFF
NA	TRBV19	NA	TRBJ2-2	TGTGCCAGTACAAGGGGGAACACCGGGGAGCTGTTTTTT	CASTRGNTGELFF
NA	TRBV13	NA	TRBJ2-5	TGTGCCAGCAGCCGTATCCCAGGGGCAGGAGAGACCCAGTACTTC	CASSRIPGAGETQYF
NA	TRBV9	TRBD1	TRBJ1-3	TGTGCCAGCAGCGCAACCGGGACAGATCTTGGAAACACCATATATTTT	CASSATGTDLGNTIYF
NA	TRBV4-3	TRBD1	TRBJ1-1	TGCGCCAGCAGCCAAGACTACAGGGGAGGCACTGAAGCTTTCTTT	CASSQDYRGGTEAFF
NA	TRBV5-1	NA	TRBJ1-1	TGCGCCAGCAAACCCCATACAGCGAACACTGAAGCTTTCTTT	CASKPHTANTEAFF
NA	TRBV25-1	TRBD1	TRBJ2-7	TGTGCCAGCAGTGAATATGGACAGGGGGGCTCCTACGAGCAGTACTTC	CASSEYGQGGSYEQYF
NA	TRBV7-6	NA	TRBJ2-7	TGTGCCAGCAGCTTAGAGGTTGGGCAGAAGGACTCCTACGAGCAGTACTTC	CASSLEVGQKDSYEQYF
NA	TRBV6-5	NA	TRBJ2-7	TGTGCCAGCAGTTACAGTCCCGGGTCTAACGAGCAGTACTTC	CASSYSPGSNEQYF
NA	TRBV6-1	NA	TRBJ2-2	TGTGCCAGCAGTGAAGGCCAGGCCACCGGGGAGCTGTTTTTT	CASSEGQATGELFF
NA	TRBV25-1	TRBD2	TRBJ2-1	TGTGCCAGCAGGCGCGGGGGGGATTACAATGAGCAGTTCTTC	CASRRGGDYNEQFF
NA	TRBV7-6	NA	TRBJ2-3	TGTGCCAGCAGCTTAGGTACGGGTACGACAGATACGCAGTATTTT	CASSLGTGTTDTQYF
NA	TRBV9	TRBD2	TRBJ2-2	TGTGCCAGCAGCCATCCCATAGGGACTAGCGGGAGGGCCGGAACCGGGGAGCTGTTTTTT	CASSHPIGTSGRAGTGELFF
NA	TRBV28	NA	TRBJ1-5	TGTGCCAGCATCCCCCACGGGTGGTATCAGCCCCAGCATTTT	CASIPHGWYQPQHF
NA	TRBV2	TRBD1	TRBJ1-5	TGTGCCAGCAGTGAACAGGGGGCCCGTCAGCCCCAGCATTTT	CASSEQGARQPQHF
NA	TRBV7-8	NA	TRBJ2-7	TGTGCCAGCAGCTTAGGGGCAGTCAGCGAGCAGTACTTC	CASSLGAVSEQYF
NA	TRBV28	TRBD2	TRBJ2-6	TGTGCCGGGTGCGAGGGCGGGAGCTCTGGGGCCAACGTCCTGACTTTC	CAGCEGGSSGANVLTF
NA	TRBV28	NA	TRBJ2-1	TGTGCCAGCAGTTTATGGAAGGCGGGTACCTACAATGAGCAGTTCTTC	CASSLWKAGTYNEQFF
NA	TRBV18	TRBD1	TRBJ1-1	TGTGCCAGCTCACGGACAGGGGGCACTGAAGCTTTCTTT	CASSRTGGTEAFF
NA	TRBV5-4	NA	TRBJ1-2	TGTGCCAGCAGCCCCCCATTGCGGCAGGGGAAGCCCTACACCTTC	CASSPPLRQGKPYTF
NA	TRBV9	TRBD1	TRBJ1-1	TGTGCCAGCAGCGTAGGAGTAACAGGGGTCACTGAAGCTTTCTTT	CASSVGVTGVTEAFF
NA	TRBV4-2	NA	TRBJ1-1	TGTGCCAGCAGCCAAGATGGGGGGGGGAAGAACACTGAAGCTTTCTTT	CASSQDGGGKNTEAFF
NA	TRBV21-1	NA	TRBJ2-1	TGTGCCAGCAGCCCCGGGACAGGGGATGATCTCTACAATGAGCAGTTCTTC	CASSPGTGDDLYNEQFF
NA	TRBV2	TRBD2	TRBJ2-1	TGTGCCAGCTCGGCGGGGGACAATGAGCAGTTCTTC	CASSAGDNEQFF
NA	TRBV28	TRBD1	TRBJ1-1	TGTGCCAGCAGAAACCAGGGGGCTTACGGGAACACTGAAGCTTTCTTT	CASRNQGAYGNTEAFF
NA	TRBV4-2	NA	TRBJ2-1	TGTGCCAGCAGCCAAAGGAGCTCCTACAATGAGCAGTTCTTC	CASSQRSSYNEQFF
NA	TRBV19	TRBD1	TRBJ2-5	TGTGCCAGTAGTACATCAGGACAGGGCGGCGAGACCCAGTACTTC	CASSTSGQGGETQYF
NA	TRBV21-1	NA	TRBJ1-1	TGTGCCAGCAGCAAATTCAAGAGGTTCGCCTTAAACACTGAAGCTTTCTTT	CASSKFKRFALNTEAFF
NA	TRBV4-3	TRBD1	TRBJ2-7	TGCGCCAGCAGCCCGGGACAGGGGGGCTACGAGCAGTACTTC	CASSPGQGGYEQYF
NA	TRBV27	NA	TRBJ2-7	TGTGCCAGCGGAACAGGAACCTACGAGCAGTACTTC	CASGTGTYEQYF
NA	TRBV7-3	NA	TRBJ2-2	TGTGCCAGCAGCCAAGGGAGTACCGGGGAGCTGTTTTTT	CASSQGSTGELFF
NA	TRBV11-2	NA	TRBJ2-7	TGTGCCAGCAGCGGCCGAGGGTACGAGCAGTACTTC	CASSGRGYEQYF
NA	TRBV9	TRBD1	TRBJ1-6	TGTGCCAGCAGCGCCGACAGGGATTCACCCCTCCACTTT	CASSADRDSPLHF
medium-sized	TRBV2	TRBD2	TRBJ2-7	TGTGCCAGCATGCTGACTAGCGCTTCCTACGAGCAGTACTTC	CASMLTSASYEQYF
NA	TRBV14	NA	TRBJ2-5	TGTGCCAGCAGCCAAGGGGACAAAGAGTACTTC	CASSQGDKEYF
NA	TRBV14	NA	TRBJ1-4	TGTGCCAGCAGCCAAGTGGGACTAAATGAAAAACTGTTTTTT	CASSQVGLNEKLFF